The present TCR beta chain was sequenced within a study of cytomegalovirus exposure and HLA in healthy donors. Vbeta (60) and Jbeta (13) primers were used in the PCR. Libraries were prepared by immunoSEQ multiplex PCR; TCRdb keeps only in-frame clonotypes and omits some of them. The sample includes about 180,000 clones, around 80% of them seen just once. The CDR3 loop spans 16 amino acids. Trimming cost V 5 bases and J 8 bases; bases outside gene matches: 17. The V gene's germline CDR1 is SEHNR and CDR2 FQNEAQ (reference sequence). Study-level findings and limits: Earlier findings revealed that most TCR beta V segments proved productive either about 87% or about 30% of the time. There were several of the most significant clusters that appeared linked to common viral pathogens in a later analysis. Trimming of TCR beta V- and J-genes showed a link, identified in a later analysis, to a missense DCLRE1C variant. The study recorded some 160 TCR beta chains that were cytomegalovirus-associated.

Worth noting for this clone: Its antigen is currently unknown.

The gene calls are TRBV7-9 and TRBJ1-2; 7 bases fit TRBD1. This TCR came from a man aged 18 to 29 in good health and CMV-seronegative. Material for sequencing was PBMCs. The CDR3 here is CASSPQSKGAYEGYTF. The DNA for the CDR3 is TGTGCCAGCAGCCCACAATCCAAGGGGGCTTATGAGGGCTACACCTTC.